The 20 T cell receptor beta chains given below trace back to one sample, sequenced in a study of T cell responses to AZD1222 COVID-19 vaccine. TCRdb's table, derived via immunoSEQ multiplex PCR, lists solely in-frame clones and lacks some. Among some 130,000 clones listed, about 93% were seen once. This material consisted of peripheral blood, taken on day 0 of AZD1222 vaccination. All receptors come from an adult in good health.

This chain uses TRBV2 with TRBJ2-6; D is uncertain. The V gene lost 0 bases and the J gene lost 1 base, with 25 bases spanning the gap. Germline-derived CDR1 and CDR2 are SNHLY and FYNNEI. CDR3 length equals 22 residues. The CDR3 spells CASSEAGSPRAVRRSGANVLTF. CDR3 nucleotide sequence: TGTGCCAGCAGTGAAGCAGGGTCGCCCAGAGCTGTGAGACGATCTGGGGCCAACGTCCTGACTTTC.

The CDR3 region is CASSLRGEAPWDGYTF. In DNA, the CDR3 is TGTGCCAGCAGCTTGAGGGGGGAGGCCCCCTGGGATGGCTACACCTTC. The chain has TRBV5-6 and TRBJ1-2; D is perhaps TRBD1 (6 bases). Trimming took 1 base from V and 6 from J, leaving 19 bases between them. The CDR3 totals 16 residues. CDR1 SGHDT and CDR2 YYEEEE come from the germline V gene.

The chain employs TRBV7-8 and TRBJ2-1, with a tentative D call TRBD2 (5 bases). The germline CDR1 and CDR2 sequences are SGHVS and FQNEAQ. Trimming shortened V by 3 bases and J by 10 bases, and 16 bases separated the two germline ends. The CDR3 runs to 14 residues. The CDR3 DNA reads TGTGCCAGCAGCTTCCTAGCTGAGTCCGGAGAGCAGTTCTTC. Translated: CASSFLAESGEQFF. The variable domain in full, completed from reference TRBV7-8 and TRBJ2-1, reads GAGVSQSPRYKVAKRGQDVALRCDPISGHVSLFWYQQALGQGPEFLTYFQNEAQLDKSGLPSDRFFAERPEGSVSTLKIQRTQQEDSAVYLCASSFLAESGEQFFGPGTRLTVL.

CDR3 loop: CASSQEAASYEQYF. CDR3 sequence (DNA): TGCGCCAGCAGCCAAGAGGCGGCGTCCTACGAGCAGTACTTC. V usage is TRBV4-1 and J usage is TRBJ2-7; no clear D gene. The V and J ends lost 0 bases and 1 base respectively, with 7 bases between them. Looked up from germline, CDR1 is MGHRA and CDR2 is YSYEKL. This CDR3 contains 14 residues.

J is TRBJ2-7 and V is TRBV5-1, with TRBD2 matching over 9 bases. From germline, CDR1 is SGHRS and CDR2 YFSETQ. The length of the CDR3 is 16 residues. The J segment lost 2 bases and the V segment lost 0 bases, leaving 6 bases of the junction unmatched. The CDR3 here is CASSLGARGGPYEQYF. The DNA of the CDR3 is TGCGCCAGCAGCTTGGGTGCGCGGGGGGGCCCCTACGAGCAGTACTTC.

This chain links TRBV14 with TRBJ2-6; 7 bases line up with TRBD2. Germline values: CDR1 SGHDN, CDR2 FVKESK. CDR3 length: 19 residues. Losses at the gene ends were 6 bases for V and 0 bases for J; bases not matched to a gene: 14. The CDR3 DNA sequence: TGTGCCAGCAGAGGGCTGCGGGGAGGGAAATACTCTGGGGCCAACGTCCTGACTTTC. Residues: CASRGLRGGKYSGANVLTF.

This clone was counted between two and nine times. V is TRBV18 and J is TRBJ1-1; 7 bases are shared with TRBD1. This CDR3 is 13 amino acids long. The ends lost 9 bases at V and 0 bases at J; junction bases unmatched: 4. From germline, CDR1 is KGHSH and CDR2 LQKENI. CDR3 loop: CASQQGLNTEAFF. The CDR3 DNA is TGTGCCAGTCAACAGGGGTTGAACACTGAAGCTTTCTTT.

CDR3 nucleotides: TGTGCCAGCTCTCTGCTAGCGGGGATCCAAGAGACCCAGTACTTC. It translates to CASSLLAGIQETQYF. This chain connects TRBV18 to TRBJ2-5, with 9 positions matching TRBD2. Per the germline V gene, CDR1 is KGHSH and CDR2 is LQKENI. The CDR3 has 15 amino acids. V lost 6 bases to trimming and J lost 1 base; unmatched junction nucleotides: 6.

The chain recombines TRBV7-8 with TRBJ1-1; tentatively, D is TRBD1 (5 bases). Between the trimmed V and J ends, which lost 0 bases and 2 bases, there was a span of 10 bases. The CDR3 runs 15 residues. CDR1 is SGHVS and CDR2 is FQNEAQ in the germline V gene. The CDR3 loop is CASSLAGGRNTEAFF. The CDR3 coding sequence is TGTGCCAGCAGCTTAGCCGGGGGTCGAAACACTGAAGCTTTCTTT. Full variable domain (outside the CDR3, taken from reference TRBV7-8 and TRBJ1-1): GAGVSQSPRYKVAKRGQDVALRCDPISGHVSLFWYQQALGQGPEFLTYFQNEAQLDKSGLPSDRFFAERPEGSVSTLKIQRTQQEDSAVYLCASSLAGGRNTEAFFGQGTRLTVV.

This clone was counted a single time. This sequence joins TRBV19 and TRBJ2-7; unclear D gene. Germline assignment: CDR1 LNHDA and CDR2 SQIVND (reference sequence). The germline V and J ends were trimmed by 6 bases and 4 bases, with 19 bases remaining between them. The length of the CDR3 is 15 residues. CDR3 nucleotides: TGTGCCAGTAGCAACCGGGCCACGGGTCCATACGAGCAGTACTTC. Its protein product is CASSNRATGPYEQYF.

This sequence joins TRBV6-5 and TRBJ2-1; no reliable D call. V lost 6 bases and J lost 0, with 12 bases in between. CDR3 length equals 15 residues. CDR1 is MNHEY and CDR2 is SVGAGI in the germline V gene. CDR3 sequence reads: CASRQIDNSYNEQFF. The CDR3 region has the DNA TGTGCCAGCAGACAAATAGACAACTCCTACAATGAGCAGTTCTTC.

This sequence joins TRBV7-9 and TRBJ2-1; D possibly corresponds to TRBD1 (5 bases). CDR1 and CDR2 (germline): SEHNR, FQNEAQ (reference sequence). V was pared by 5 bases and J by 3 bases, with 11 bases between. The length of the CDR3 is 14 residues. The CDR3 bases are TGTGCCAGCAGCCCCCGGACAATCTACAATGAGCAGTTCTTC. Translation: CASSPRTIYNEQFF.

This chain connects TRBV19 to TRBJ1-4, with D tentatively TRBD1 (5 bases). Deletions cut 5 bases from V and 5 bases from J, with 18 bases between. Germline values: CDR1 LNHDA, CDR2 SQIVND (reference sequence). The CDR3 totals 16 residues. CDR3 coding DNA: TGTGCCAGTAGTTGGGACTCCAGCGTCACCAATGAAAAACTGTTTTTT. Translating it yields CASSWDSSVTNEKLFF.

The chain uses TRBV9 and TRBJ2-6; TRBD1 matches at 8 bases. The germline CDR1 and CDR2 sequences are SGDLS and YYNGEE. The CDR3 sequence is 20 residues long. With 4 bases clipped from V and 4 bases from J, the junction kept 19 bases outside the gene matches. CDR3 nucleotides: TGTGCCAGCAGCTCTTCATGGGCTTCAGGGGGCGCTTACGGGGCCAACGTCCTGACTTTC. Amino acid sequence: CASSSSWASGGAYGANVLTF.

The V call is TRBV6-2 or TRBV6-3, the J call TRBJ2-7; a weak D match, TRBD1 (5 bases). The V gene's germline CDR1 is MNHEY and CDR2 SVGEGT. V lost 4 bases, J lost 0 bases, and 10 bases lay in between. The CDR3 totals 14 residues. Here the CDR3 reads CASSSTGGSYEQYF. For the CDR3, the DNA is TGTGCCAGCAGTTCTACAGGTGGCTCCTACGAGCAGTACTTC.

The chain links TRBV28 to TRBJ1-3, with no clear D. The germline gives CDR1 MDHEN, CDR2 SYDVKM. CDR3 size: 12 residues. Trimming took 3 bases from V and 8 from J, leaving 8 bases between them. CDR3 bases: TGTGCCAGCAGTTTCCTCGAGGACACCATATATTTT. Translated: CASSFLEDTIYF.

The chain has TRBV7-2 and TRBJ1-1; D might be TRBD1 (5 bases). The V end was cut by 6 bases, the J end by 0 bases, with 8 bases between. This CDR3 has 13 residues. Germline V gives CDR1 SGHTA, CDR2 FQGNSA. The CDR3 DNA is TGTGCCAGCAGTAAGGGGATGAACACTGAAGCTTTCTTT. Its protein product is CASSKGMNTEAFF.

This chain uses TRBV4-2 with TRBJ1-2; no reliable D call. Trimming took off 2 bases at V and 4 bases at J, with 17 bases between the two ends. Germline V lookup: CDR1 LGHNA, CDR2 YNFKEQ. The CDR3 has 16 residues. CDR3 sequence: CASSQPKDGLVYGYTF. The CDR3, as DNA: TGTGCCAGCAGCCAACCCAAGGACGGGCTAGTCTATGGCTACACCTTC.

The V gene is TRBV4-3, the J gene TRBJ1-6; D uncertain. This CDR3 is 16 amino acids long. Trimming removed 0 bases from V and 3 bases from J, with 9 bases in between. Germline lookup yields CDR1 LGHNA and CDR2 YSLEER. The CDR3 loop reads CASSQDMLDYNSPLHF. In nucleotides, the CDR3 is TGCGCCAGCAGCCAAGATATGTTGGACTATAATTCACCCCTCCACTTT.

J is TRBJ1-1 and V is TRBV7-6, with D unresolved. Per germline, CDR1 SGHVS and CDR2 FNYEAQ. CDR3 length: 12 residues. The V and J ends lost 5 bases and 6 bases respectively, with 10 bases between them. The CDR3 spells CASSPGVPEAFF. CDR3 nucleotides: TGTGCCAGCAGCCCCGGAGTCCCTGAAGCTTTCTTT.